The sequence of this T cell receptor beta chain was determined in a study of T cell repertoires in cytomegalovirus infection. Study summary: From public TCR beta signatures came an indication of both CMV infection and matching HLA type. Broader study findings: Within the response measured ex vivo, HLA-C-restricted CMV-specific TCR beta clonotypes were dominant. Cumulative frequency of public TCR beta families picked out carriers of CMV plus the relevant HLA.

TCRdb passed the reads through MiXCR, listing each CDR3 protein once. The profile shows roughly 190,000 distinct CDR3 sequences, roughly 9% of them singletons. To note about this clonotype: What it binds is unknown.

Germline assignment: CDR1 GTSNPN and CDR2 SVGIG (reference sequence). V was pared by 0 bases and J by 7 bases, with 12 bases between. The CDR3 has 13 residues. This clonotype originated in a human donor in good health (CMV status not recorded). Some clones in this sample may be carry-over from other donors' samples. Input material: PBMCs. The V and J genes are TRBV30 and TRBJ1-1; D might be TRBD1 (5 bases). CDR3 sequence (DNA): TGTGCCTGGAGTGTACATCGGGACGTTGAAGCTTTCTTT. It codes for CAWSVHRDVEAFF. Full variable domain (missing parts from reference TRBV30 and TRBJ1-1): SQTIHQWPATLVQPVGSPLSLECTVEGTSNPNLYWYRQAAGRGLQLLFYSVGIGQISSEVPQNLSASRPQDRQFILSSKKLLLSDSGFYLCAWSVHRDVEAFFGQGTRLTVV.